These T cell receptor beta chains were read from a single sample in a study of shared clonotypes between healthy human individuals. Profiling relied on immunoSEQ multiplex PCR, and the TCRdb table lists in-frame clones only, not all of them. The sample has some 1,600,000 clones, about 98% seen once; the top ten hold approximately 0.45%. The material sequenced was naive CD4+ T cells sorted from blood. These receptors originate from a man under 40 in good health. CDR3s include the opening cysteine and the closing phenylalanine or tryptophan. Each record gives: J gene, clone size, CDR3 length, V gene, D gene, CDR3 DNA, CDR3 protein. A D gene is named only where the DNA matches it firmly. A row's size may be missing; if present it is once, few, many or a size class.

TRBJ1-1 once 16 TRBV5-4 - TGTGCCAGCAGCTTGTCTCGTCGGACTTTAGACACTGAAGCTTTCTTT CASSLSRRTLDTEAFF
TRBJ1-5 - 15 TRBV5-1 TRBD1 TGCGCCAGCAGCCCTACAGGGGATGGCAATCAGCCCCAGCATTTT CASSPTGDGNQPQHF
TRBJ2-7 - 16 TRBV5-1 - TGCGCCAGCAGCTTCAGTTTTCGGACCAGACCGGCCGAGCAGTACTTC CASSFSFRTRPAEQYF
TRBJ2-7 - 15 TRBV11-3 TRBD2 TGTGCCGGGACGCTGCGGACTAGGGGTGGCTACGAGCAGTACTTC CAGTLRTRGGYEQYF
TRBJ1-4 - 15 TRBV5-6 - TGTGCCAGCAGCTCCCCGTCAGACATTCGGGAAAAACTGTTTTTT CASSSPSDIREKLFF
TRBJ1-1 - 16 TRBV5-1 - TGCGCCAGCAGCTTGGCGGCGGGTAGGATGAACACTGAAGCTTTCTTT CASSLAAGRMNTEAFF
TRBJ2-3 - 15 TRBV11-2 - TGTGCCAGCAGCTTGGGACGGGAGCCCACAGATACGCAGTATTTT CASSLGREPTDTQYF
TRBJ2-7 - 12 TRBV29-1 - TGCAGCGTTGAAGGGAAGGGCGACGAGCAGTACTTC CSVEGKGDEQYF
TRBJ1-5 - 15 TRBV18 - TGTGCCAGCTCCCTATTAGGGGCGAGCGATCAGCCCCAGCATTTT CASSLLGASDQPQHF
TRBJ1-2 - 13 TRBV28 - TGTGCCAGCAGTTTGACAGGTTCCTATGGCTACACCTTC CASSLTGSYGYTF
TRBJ1-1 - 14 TRBV5-1 TRBD1 TGCGCCAGCAGCGGACAGGGTGCGAACACTGAAGCTTTCTTT CASSGQGANTEAFF
TRBJ2-3 - 18 TRBV5-1 TRBD2 TGCGCCAGCAGCTTGAAGGTGGGGCTAGCGGGAGGAGGAGATACGCAGTATTTT CASSLKVGLAGGGDTQYF
TRBJ2-1 - 16 TRBV7-9 TRBD1 TGTGCCAGCAGCTTACAATCGGACAGGGTCTACAATGAGCAGTTCTTC CASSLQSDRVYNEQFF
TRBJ2-7 - 11 TRBV2 - TGTGCCAGCAGTGACAGAGTCGAGCAGTACTTC CASSDRVEQYF
TRBJ1-5 - 16 TRBV19 - TGTGCCAGTAGTATGGAGGGACACCGTAGCAATCAGCCCCAGCATTTT CASSMEGHRSNQPQHF
TRBJ1-1 - 14 TRBV19 TRBD1 TGTGCCAGTAATCAGTACAGGGGTGCCACTGAAGCTTTCTTT CASNQYRGATEAFF
TRBJ2-3 - 15 TRBV11-2 TRBD2 TGTGCCAGCAGCTTAGGAGCGGGGAGGGCAGATACGCAGTATTTT CASSLGAGRADTQYF
TRBJ1-2 - 15 TRBV6-5 - TGTGCCAGCAGTTACGTGACAGTTCGGGGCTATGGCTACACCTTC CASSYVTVRGYGYTF
TRBJ1-4 - 15 TRBV29-1 - TGCAGCGTTGAGGCGAGGACTCCAACTAATGAAAAACTGTTTTTT CSVEARTPTNEKLFF
TRBJ2-7 - 15 TRBV7-2 - TGTGCCAGCAGCGTCGAAGGGGCTGCATGGTACGAGCAGTACTTC CASSVEGAAWYEQYF
TRBJ2-1 - 17 TRBV29-1 - TGCAGCGTTTTTGGATCTCGATCCGGGGGCTCCTACAATGAGCAGTTCTTC CSVFGSRSGGSYNEQFF
TRBJ1-5 - 18 TRBV19 TRBD1 TGTGCCAGCCAATTGACTCAGACAGGGACCAGGGTCAATCAGCCCCAGCATTTT CASQLTQTGTRVNQPQHF
TRBJ1-1 - 14 TRBV10-3 TRBD1 TGTGCCATCAGAACGGACAGGGGGAACACTGAAGCTTTCTTT CAIRTDRGNTEAFF
TRBJ2-7 - 12 TRBV19 TRBD1 TGTGCCAGCGGGGACAGGTCCTACGAGCAGTACTTC CASGDRSYEQYF
TRBJ2-7 - 19 TRBV5-1 TRBD2 TGCGCCAGCAGCCGCTCGGTGGGGACTAGCGGGAGTCAAACCTACGAGCAGTACTTC CASSRSVGTSGSQTYEQYF
TRBJ1-4 - 18 TRBV25-1 - TGTGCCAGCAGTGACGGGTGGGCAGGGCAGGGAACTAATGAAAAACTGTTTTTT CASSDGWAGQGTNEKLFF
TRBJ1-1 - 17 TRBV18 TRBD1 TGTGCCAGCTCACCTCCGGGGACAGATAGAATGAACACTGAAGCTTTCTTT CASSPPGTDRMNTEAFF
TRBJ2-6 - 15 TRBV5-5 - TGTGCCAGCAGCGGGGTACACTCTGGGGCCAACGTCCTGACTTTC CASSGVHSGANVLTF